The 8 T cell receptor beta chains reported below all come from one sample, sequenced in a study of cytomegalovirus exposure and HLA in healthy donors (dated by TCRdb to 2016 to 2017). The library was obtained by the immunoSEQ multiplex PCR assay. The multiplex PCR relied on a mix of 60 forward primers for TCR Vbeta segments and 13 reverse primers for TCR Jbeta segments. Here the immuneACCESS table is served through TCRdb, limited to in-frame sequences with V and J called. Missing clones are a known gap in these copies; in checked studies unresolved V genes cover under half, and the rest lacks a known reason. The sample table holds some 200,000 clones, of which about 70% were seen once. The leading ten clones occupy about 1.7% of the sample. The source material was PBMCs. These receptor sequences come from a young woman in good health and CMV-seronegative.

The CDR3 DNA is TGTGCCAGCGCCGGGACAGGGGGCCTAAATGAGCAGTTCTTC. Its protein is CASAGTGGLNEQFF. The V gene is TRBV19, the J gene TRBJ2-1, with TRBD1 matching over 12 bases. The CDR3 has 14 residues. Germline V gene lookup returns CDR1 LNHDA and CDR2 SQIVND (reference sequence). The J segment lost 7 bases and the V segment lost 9 bases, leaving 7 bases of the junction unmatched.

A few counts support this clone. CDR3 sequence: CASSPDRGSNQPQHF. The CDR3 coding sequence is TGTGCCAGCAGCCCCGACAGGGGCAGCAATCAGCCCCAGCATTTT. J is TRBJ1-5 and V is TRBV6-1; TRBD1 matches 8 bases. Germline loops: CDR1 MNHNS, CDR2 SASEGT. There are 15 residues in the CDR3. V shed 6 bases, J shed 1 base, and the junction held 5 bases outside the gene matches.

This clone was observed a handful of times. The chain uses TRBV11-3 and TRBJ2-5, with 8 bases aligning to TRBD1. Germline CDR1 is SGHNT and CDR2 is YENEEA. The junction had 10 bases not matched to a gene; V was cut back by 5 bases and J by 5 bases. The CDR3 sequence is 15 residues long. The CDR3 sequence is CASSVGQAAWETQYF. CDR3 DNA: TGTGCCAGCAGCGTGGGACAGGCTGCCTGGGAGACCCAGTACTTC.

The chain has TRBV4-2 and TRBJ2-3; 12 bases map to TRBD2. The CDR3 has 16 residues. Germline trimming cut 0 bases from V and 4 bases from J; bases unmatched to any gene: 2. CDR1 and CDR2 from the germline V gene are LGHNA and YNFKEQ. CDR3 sequence: CASSQESSGRADTQYF. The CDR3 nucleotides are TGTGCCAGCAGCCAAGAATCTAGCGGGAGGGCAGATACGCAGTATTTT.

V and J are TRBV29-1 and TRBJ2-4; D is possibly TRBD1 (5 bases). Trimming removed 3 bases at V and 8 bases at J, with 20 bases between. The CDR3 contains 15 residues. Germline V gives CDR1 SQVTM, CDR2 ANQGSEA. CDR3 DNA sequence: TGCAGCGTTGAGCTTATAGGGCAGGGTAGTTACATTCAGTACTTC. Protein product: CSVELIGQGSYIQYF.

The table lists this clone with a few counts. J is TRBJ1-1 and V is TRBV29-1, with 10 bases lining up with TRBD1. The J segment lost 7 bases and the V segment lost 5 bases, leaving 7 bases of the junction unmatched. Germline V gene data show CDR1 as SQVTM and CDR2 as ANQGSEA. The CDR3 has 13 residues. In DNA, the CDR3 is TGCAGCGTTTTGAGACAGGGGGCGGTTGAAGCTTTCTTT. This gives the protein CSVLRQGAVEAFF.

This clone came up a few times. The rearrangement uses TRBV27 and TRBJ2-7; weak D call: TRBD2 (5 bases). V was shortened by 3 bases and J by 2 bases, with 8 bases between the two germline ends. CDR3 size: 13 residues. Germline assignment: CDR1 MNHEY and CDR2 SMNVEV (reference sequence). CDR3 sequence reads: CASSFGVAYEQYF. In nucleotides, the CDR3 is TGTGCCAGCAGTTTCGGGGTGGCCTACGAGCAGTACTTC.

In this sample, this clone turned up a few times. V gene TRBV4-1 combines with J gene TRBJ1-2; 7 nucleotides line up with TRBD1. The CDR3 length is 14 residues. The V gene's germline CDR1 is MGHRA and CDR2 YSYEKL. V was pared by 2 bases and J by 9 bases, with 9 bases of the junction left unmatched. This CDR3 reads CASSQPTGNRSYTF. CDR3 coding DNA: TGCGCCAGCAGCCAACCGACAGGGAATAGGAGCTACACCTTC.